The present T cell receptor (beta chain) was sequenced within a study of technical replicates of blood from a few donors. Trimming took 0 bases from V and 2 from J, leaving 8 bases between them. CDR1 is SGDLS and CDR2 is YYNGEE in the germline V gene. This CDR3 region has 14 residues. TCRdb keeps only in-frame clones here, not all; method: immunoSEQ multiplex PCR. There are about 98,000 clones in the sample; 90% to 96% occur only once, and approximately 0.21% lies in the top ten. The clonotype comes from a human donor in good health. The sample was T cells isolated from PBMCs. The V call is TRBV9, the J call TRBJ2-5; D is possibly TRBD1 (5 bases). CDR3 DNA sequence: TGTGCCAGCAGCGTAGAGGGGCGGCAAGAGACCCAGTACTTC. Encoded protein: CASSVEGRQETQYF.